The next 8 T cell receptor beta chains were all read from a single sample in a study of cytotoxic CD8 clonotypes in ibrutinib-treated CLL. The data were produced by immunoSEQ multiplex PCR, yet TCRdb's version contains in-frame clones alone and is incomplete. Among 160,000 or so clones listed, roughly 90% were seen once. The source material was PBMCs, sampled at disease progression, from a patient treated with ibrutinib. The receptors stem from a human donor with chronic lymphocytic leukemia.

The table lists this clone with a count of one. The V call is TRBV30, the J call TRBJ1-5; TRBD1 aligns across 7 bases. V dropped 5 bases and J dropped 0; count of bases not matched to a gene: 7. The CDR3 contains 15 residues. Germline V lookup: CDR1 GTSNPN, CDR2 SVGIG (reference sequence). CDR3 in DNA: TGTGCCTGGGCCCCCGGGACAGCTAGCAATCAGCCCCAGCATTTT. As protein: CAWAPGTASNQPQHF.

The chain uses TRBV7-3 and TRBJ2-1, with TRBD1 as a possible D gene (6 bases). V was trimmed by 5 bases and J by 11 bases, leaving 16 bases between them. The CDR3 consists of 13 residues. Germline values: CDR1 SGHTA, CDR2 FQGTGA. The CDR3 coding sequence is TGTGCCAGCAGCCCCTCGCAGGGGAGAAAGCAGTTCTTC. This encodes CASSPSQGRKQFF.

V and J are TRBV9 and TRBJ2-3; D is perhaps TRBD2 (6 bases). Trimming took off 2 bases at V and 0 bases at J, with 13 bases between the two ends. The CDR3 length is 16 residues. Germline loops: CDR1 SGDLS, CDR2 YYNGEE. CDR3 region: CASSVRGDPSTDTQYF. The CDR3 DNA sequence: TGTGCCAGCAGCGTGCGGGGTGACCCTAGCACAGATACGCAGTATTTT.

The chain uses TRBV7-2 and TRBJ1-2; 9 nucleotides line up with TRBD1. The CDR3 is 16 amino acids. Looked up from germline, CDR1 is SGHTA and CDR2 is FQGNSA. V shed 1 base and J 8 bases; nucleotides not matched to a gene: 11. In DNA, the CDR3 is TGTGCCAGCAGCTTAGGGACAGGGGCGGCCTTCGGCGGCTACACCTTC. Its translation: CASSLGTGAAFGGYTF.

This clone was seen only once. The chain couples TRBV2 to TRBJ1-3; D remains unclear. CDR1 is SNHLY, CDR2 FYNNEI, per germline. The CDR3 is 20 residues long. V gave up 6 bases and J gave up 2 bases, with 29 bases separating them. CDR3 DNA sequence: TGTGCCAGCAGAGCAACCCGACGGGCTCCTCCACCTTACGCTGGAAACACCATATATTTT. Its protein is CASRATRRAPPPYAGNTIYF.

This sequence joins TRBV2 and TRBJ2-2; 7 nucleotides match TRBD1. This CDR3 has 14 amino acids. Germline CDR1 and CDR2: SNHLY and FYNNEI. J was trimmed by 6 bases and V by 4 bases; bases with no gene match: 5. The CDR3 protein is CASSVGQLAGELFF. As DNA, the CDR3 is TGTGCCAGCAGTGTGGGACAGCTTGCCGGGGAGCTGTTTTTT.

The chain recombines TRBV2 with TRBJ1-2; D unresolved. This CDR3 region has 12 residues. Germline CDR1 SNHLY, CDR2 FYNNEI. V lost 6 bases and J lost 5, with 10 bases in between. CDR3 region: CASRFDGYGYTF. CDR3 sequence (DNA): TGTGCCAGCAGGTTTGACGGTTATGGCTACACCTTC. The full variable domain, in which reference TRBV2 and TRBJ1-2 provide the parts outside the CDR3, is EPEVTQTPSHQVTQMGQEVILRCVPISNHLYFYWYRQILGQKVEFLVSFYNNEISEKSEIFDDQFSVERPDGSNFTLKIRSTKLEDSAMYFCASRFDGYGYTFGSGTRLTVV.

This clone was seen a single time. At one end the junction does not follow the germline gene, possibly because of a read error. The chain uses TRBV7-3 and TRBJ2-2; a weak D match, TRBD1 (5 bases). This CDR3 has 16 residues. Germline loops: CDR1 SGHTA, CDR2 FQGTGA. DNA of the CDR3: TGTGCCAGCAGCCCAAGAGTAGCAGGGAACCCCGGGGAGCTGTTTTTT. Its protein is CASSPRVAGNPGELFF.